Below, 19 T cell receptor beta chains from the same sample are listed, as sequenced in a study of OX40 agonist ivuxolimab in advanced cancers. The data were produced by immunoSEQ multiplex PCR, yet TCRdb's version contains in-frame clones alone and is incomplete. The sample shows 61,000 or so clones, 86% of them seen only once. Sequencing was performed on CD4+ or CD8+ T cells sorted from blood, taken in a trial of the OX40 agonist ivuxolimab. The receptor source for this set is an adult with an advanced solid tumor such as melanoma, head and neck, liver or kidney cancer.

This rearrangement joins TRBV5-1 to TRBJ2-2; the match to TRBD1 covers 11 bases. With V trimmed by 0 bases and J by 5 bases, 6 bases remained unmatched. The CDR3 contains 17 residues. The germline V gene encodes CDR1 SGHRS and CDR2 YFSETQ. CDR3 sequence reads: CASSLADRGRDTGELFF. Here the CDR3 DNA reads TGCGCCAGCAGCTTGGCGGACAGGGGGCGAGATACCGGGGAGCTGTTTTTT.

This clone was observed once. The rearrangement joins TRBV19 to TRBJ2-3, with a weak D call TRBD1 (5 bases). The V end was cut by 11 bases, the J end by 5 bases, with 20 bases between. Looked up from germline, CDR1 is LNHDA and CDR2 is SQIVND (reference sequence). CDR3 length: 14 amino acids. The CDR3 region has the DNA TGTGCCTGTCGCCCAGGGTCTCCGGTAGATACGCAGTATTTT. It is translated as CACRPGSPVDTQYF.

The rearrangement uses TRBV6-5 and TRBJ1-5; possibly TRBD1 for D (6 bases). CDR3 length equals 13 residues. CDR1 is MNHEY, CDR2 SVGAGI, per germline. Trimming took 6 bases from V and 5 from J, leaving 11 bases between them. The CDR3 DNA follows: TGTGCCAGCAGCCGCGGACAGTATCAGCCCCAGCATTTT. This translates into CASSRGQYQPQHF.

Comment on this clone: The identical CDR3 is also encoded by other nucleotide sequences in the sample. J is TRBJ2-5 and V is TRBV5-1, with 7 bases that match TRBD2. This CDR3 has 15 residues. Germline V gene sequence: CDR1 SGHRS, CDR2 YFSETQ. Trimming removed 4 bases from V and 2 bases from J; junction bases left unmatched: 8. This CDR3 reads CASSPKGLDQETQYF. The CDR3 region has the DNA TGCGCCAGCAGCCCAAAAGGACTAGATCAAGAGACCCAGTACTTC. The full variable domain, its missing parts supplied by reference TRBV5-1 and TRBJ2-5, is KAGVTQTPRYLIKTRGQQVTLSCSPISGHRSVSWYQQTPGQGLQFLFEYFSETQRNKGNFPGRFSGRQFSNSRSEMNVSTLELGDSALYLCASSPKGLDQETQYFGPGTRLLVL.

CDR3 nucleotides: TGTGCCAGCAGTTTATTTGAGCGGGGTCAGATGGAGGGCTACACCTTC. As protein: CASSLFERGQMEGYTF. V usage is TRBV27 and J usage is TRBJ1-2; D not resolved. Germline loops: CDR1 MNHEY, CDR2 SMNVEV (reference sequence). The CDR3 sequence is 16 residues long. V gave up 1 base and J gave up 8 bases, with 20 bases separating them.

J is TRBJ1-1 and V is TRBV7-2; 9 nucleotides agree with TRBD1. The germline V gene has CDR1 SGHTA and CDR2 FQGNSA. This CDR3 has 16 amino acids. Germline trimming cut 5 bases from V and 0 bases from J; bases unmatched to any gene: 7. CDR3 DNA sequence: TGTGCCAGCAGCAACCTACAGGGGGCGATGAACACTGAAGCTTTCTTT. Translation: CASSNLQGAMNTEAFF.

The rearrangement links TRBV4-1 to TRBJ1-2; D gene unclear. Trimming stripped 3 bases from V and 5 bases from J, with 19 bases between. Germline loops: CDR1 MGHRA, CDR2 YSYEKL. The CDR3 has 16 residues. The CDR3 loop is CASSQGPPSREYGYTF. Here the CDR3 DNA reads TGCGCCAGCAGCCAGGGCCCCCCTTCTAGGGAGTATGGCTACACCTTC.

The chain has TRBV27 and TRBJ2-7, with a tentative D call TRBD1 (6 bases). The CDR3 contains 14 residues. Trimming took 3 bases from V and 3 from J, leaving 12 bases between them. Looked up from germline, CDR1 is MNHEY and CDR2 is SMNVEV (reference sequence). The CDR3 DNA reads TGTGCCAGCAGTTTGTCAGGGGCCATCTACGAGCAGTACTTC. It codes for CASSLSGAIYEQYF.

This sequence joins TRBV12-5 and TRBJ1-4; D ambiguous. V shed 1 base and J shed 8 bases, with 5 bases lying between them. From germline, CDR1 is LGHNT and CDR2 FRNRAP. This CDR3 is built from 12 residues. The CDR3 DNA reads TGTGCTAGTGGTTTGGGGCCGGAAAAACTGTTTTTT. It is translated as CASGLGPEKLFF.

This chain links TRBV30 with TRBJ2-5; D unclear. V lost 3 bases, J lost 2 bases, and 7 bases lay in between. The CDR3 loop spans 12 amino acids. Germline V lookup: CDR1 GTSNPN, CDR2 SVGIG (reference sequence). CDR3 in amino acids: CAWRGNQETQYF. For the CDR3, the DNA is TGTGCCTGGAGGGGTAATCAAGAGACCCAGTACTTC.

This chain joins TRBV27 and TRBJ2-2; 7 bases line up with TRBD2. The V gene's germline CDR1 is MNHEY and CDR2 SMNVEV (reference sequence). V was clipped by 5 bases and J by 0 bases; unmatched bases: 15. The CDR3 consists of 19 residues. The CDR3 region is CASSRRGRAAATNTGELFF. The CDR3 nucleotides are TGTGCCAGCAGTCGACGTGGGAGGGCGGCCGCTACGAACACCGGGGAGCTGTTTTTT.

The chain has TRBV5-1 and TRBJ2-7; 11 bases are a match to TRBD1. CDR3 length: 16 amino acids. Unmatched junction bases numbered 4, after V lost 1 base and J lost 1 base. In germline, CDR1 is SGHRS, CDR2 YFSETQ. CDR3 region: CASSLRGQGGSYEQYF. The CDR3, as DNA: TGCGCCAGCAGCTTGCGGGGACAGGGGGGGTCCTACGAGCAGTACTTC.

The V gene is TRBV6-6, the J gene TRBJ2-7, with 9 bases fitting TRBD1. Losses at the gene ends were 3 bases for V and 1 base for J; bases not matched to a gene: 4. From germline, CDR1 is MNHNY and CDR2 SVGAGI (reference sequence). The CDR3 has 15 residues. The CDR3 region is CASSYFDRGSYEQYF. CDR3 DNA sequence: TGTGCCAGCAGTTATTTTGACAGGGGGTCCTACGAGCAGTACTTC.

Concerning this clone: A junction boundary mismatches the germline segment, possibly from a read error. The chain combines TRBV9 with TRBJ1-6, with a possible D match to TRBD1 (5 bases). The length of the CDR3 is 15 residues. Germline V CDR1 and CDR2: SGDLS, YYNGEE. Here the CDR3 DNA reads TGTGCCGGCAGCTGGGGGATTTCCTATAATTCACCCCTCCACTTT. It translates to CAGSWGISYNSPLHF.

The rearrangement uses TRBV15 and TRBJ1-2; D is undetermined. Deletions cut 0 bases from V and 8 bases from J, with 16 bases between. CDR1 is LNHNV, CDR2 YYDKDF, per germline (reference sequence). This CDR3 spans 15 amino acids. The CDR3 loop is CATSRDPADPGGYTF. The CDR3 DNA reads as TGTGCCACCAGCAGAGATCCAGCGGACCCGGGGGGCTACACCTTC.

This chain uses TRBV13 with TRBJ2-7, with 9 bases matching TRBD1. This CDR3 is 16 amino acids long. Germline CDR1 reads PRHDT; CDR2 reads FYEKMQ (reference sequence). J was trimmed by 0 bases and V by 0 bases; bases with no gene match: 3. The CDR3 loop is CASSLGGTGSSYEQYF. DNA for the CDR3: TGTGCCAGCAGCTTAGGCGGGACAGGGAGCTCCTACGAGCAGTACTTC.

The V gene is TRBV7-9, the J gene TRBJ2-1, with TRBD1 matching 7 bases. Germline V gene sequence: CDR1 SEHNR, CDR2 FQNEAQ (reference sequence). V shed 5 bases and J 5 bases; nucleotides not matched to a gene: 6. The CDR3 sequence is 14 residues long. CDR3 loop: CASSLGQADNEQFF. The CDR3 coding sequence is TGTGCCAGCAGCCTCGGACAGGCCGACAATGAGCAGTTCTTC.

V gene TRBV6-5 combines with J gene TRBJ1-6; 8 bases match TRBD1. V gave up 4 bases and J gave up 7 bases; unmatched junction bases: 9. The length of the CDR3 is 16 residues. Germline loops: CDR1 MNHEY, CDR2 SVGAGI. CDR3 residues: CASSSSIGQGNSPLHF. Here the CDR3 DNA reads TGTGCCAGCAGTTCCTCCATCGGACAGGGAAATTCACCCCTCCACTTT.

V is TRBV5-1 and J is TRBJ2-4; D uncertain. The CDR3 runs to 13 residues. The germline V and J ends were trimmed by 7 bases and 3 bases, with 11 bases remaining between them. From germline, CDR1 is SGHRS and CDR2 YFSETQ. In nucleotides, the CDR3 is TGCGCCAGCTCTGACCCGGGCAAAAACATTCAGTACTTC. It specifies CASSDPGKNIQYF.